This T cell receptor beta chain is drawn from a study of T cell responses to AZD1222 COVID-19 vaccine. For the study at large: Pooled together were second doses at about 4 or about 12 weeks. Study observations and caveats: The study found vaccine-associated CD4 TCRs spanning spike, dominant at 160-218 and 743-854. Among the donors, most were white British and more were female, and clonal diversity was possibly underestimated. Repertoires in all cases were sampled only once the peak T cell response had passed.

Comments on this clone: The antigen remains unidentified.

The V end was cut by 1 base, the J end by 1 base, with 8 bases between. CDR3 length equals 14 residues. Germline V gene data show CDR1 as SGHDT and CDR2 as YYEEEE. Sequencing was performed with immunoSEQ multiplex PCR; in TCRdb, only in-frame clones are kept and a portion is missing. Of 90,000 to 120,000 clones listed, approximately 90% were seen once; the top ten hold roughly 3%. The sequences come from peripheral blood, collected on day 0 of AZD1222 vaccination. The rearrangement joins TRBV5-6 to TRBJ2-5, with TRBD1 as a possible D gene (6 bases). This clonotype originated in an adult in good health. The CDR3, as DNA: TGTGCCAGCAGCTTGCCGGACAGCCAAGAGACCCAGTACTTC. Its translation: CASSLPDSQETQYF.